Below, 6 T cell receptor beta chains from the same sample are listed, as sequenced in a study of blood T cell repertoires in COVID-19. Generated by immunoSEQ multiplex PCR, the TCRdb table keeps only in-frame clones and is missing some. This sample has a few hundred thousand clones, with roughly 85% found just once. The sequencing sample was made of PBMCs or T cells enriched from blood (not recorded which). Receptor source: a man between 25 and 39 years old who had recovered from COVID-19.

This clone was seen more than once but under ten times. The gene calls are TRBV4-3 and TRBJ2-1; 8 bases align to TRBD1. CDR3 length: 14 residues. The V gene's germline CDR1 is LGHNA and CDR2 YSLEER. V lost 8 bases to trimming and J lost 8 bases; unmatched junction nucleotides: 11. The CDR3 loop reads CASAIGTGRDEQFF. DNA for the CDR3: TGCGCCAGCGCTATTGGGACAGGAAGGGATGAGCAGTTCTTC.

This clone occurred many times. The genes are TRBV4-1 and TRBJ1-2; perhaps TRBD1 as D (5 bases). The germline V gene has CDR1 MGHRA and CDR2 YSYEKL. V was pared by 0 bases and J by 10 bases, with 18 bases between. CDR3 length: 15 amino acids. CDR3 amino acids: CASSQDLTRGRLYTF. The CDR3 coding sequence is TGCGCCAGCAGCCAAGATCTTACTCGGGGGAGGCTCTACACCTTC.

The V call is TRBV19, the J call TRBJ2-7; 12 bases line up with TRBD2. This CDR3 region has 16 residues. CDR1 LNHDA and CDR2 SQIVND come from the germline V gene (reference sequence). Trimming took 4 bases from V and 4 from J; bases not matched to a gene: 8. CDR3 sequence reads: CASSTSGGAFGYEQYF. CDR3 DNA sequence: TGTGCCAGTAGTACTAGCGGGGGGGCCTTTGGTTACGAGCAGTACTTC.

The J gene is TRBJ1-1, the V gene TRBV2; tentatively, D is TRBD1 (6 bases). Germline V lookup: CDR1 SNHLY, CDR2 FYNNEI. The ends were cut back, 4 bases at V and 6 bases at J, with 12 bases in the middle. The CDR3 totals 13 residues. This CDR3 reads CASSGQGTAEAFF. The CDR3 nucleotides are TGTGCCAGCAGTGGTCAGGGGACCGCTGAAGCTTTCTTT.

J is TRBJ2-5 and V is TRBV7-2; 13 bases line up with TRBD2. The V and J ends lost 4 bases and 5 bases, in that order; junction bases with no gene match: 4. The CDR3 extends over 15 amino acids. The germline V gene has CDR1 SGHTA and CDR2 FQGNSA. The chain's CDR3 is CASSSRTSGGETQYF. In DNA, the CDR3 is TGTGCCAGCAGCTCGCGGACTAGCGGGGGCGAGACCCAGTACTTC.

This clone appeared a few times. CDR3 amino acids: CASTIGQASYTF. CDR3 nucleotide sequence: TGTGCCAGCACTATAGGACAGGCTAGCTACACCTTC. The chain links TRBV5-4 to TRBJ1-2, with 7 bases lining up with TRBD1. The CDR3 covers 12 residues. Germline V gene sequence: CDR1 SGHNT, CDR2 YYREEE (reference sequence). V lost 6 bases and J lost 9; bases outside the gene matches: 8.